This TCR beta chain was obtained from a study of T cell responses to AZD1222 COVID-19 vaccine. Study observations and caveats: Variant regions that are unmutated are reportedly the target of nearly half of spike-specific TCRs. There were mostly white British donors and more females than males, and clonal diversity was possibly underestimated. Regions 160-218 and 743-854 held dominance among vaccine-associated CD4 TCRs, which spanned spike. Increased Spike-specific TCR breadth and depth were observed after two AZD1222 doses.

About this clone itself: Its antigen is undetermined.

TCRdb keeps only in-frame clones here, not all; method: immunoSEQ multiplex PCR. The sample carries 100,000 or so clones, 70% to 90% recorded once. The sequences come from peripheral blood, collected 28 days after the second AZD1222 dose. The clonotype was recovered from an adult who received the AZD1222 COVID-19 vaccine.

The DNA for the CDR3 is TGTGCCAGCAGCTACCGTGGGGGAACCGCAACTAATGAAAAACTGTTTTTT. Protein product: CASSYRGGTATNEKLFF. The V gene is TRBV7-8, the J gene TRBJ1-4, with a possible D match to TRBD1 (5 bases). Germline-derived CDR1 and CDR2 are SGHVS and FQNEAQ. Trimming left V 4 bases short and J 0 bases short, with 15 bases between. This CDR3 spans 17 amino acids.